The present TCR beta chain was sequenced within a study of regulatory dendritic cells for organ transplantation. The CDR3 is 14 amino acids. Measured with immunoSEQ multiplex PCR; TCRdb has only the in-frame clones, and not every one. The sample has over 10,000 clones; under 90% are singletons. As to this clone: Its antigen is not identified.

Allogeneic regulatory or mature dendritic cells were co-cultured for about 5 days with CFSE-labeled sorted T cells at 1:10. The specimen was naive CD8+ T cells from blood cultured with regulatory dendritic cells. Specified subset: CD45RA+ naive T cells. This clonotype originated in a human donor in good health. This rearrangement joins TRBV21-1 to TRBJ1-4. TRBV21-1 is classified as a pseudogene. The CDR3 bases are TGTGCCAGCAGCGCCGAAGAGGGGAATGAAAAACTGTTTTTT. As protein: CASSAEEGNEKLFF.